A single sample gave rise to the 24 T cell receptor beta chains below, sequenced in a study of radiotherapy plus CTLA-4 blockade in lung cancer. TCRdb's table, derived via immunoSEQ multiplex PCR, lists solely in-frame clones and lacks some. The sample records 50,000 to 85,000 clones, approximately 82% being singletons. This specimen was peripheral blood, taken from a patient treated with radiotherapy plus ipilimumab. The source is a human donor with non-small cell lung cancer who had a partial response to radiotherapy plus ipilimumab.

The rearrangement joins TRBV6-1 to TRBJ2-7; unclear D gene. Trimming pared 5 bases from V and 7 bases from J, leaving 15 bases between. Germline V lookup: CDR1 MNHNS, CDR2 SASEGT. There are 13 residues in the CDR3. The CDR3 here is CASSQRSGTEQYF. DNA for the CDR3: TGTGCCAGCAGTCAAAGGTCAGGCACAGAGCAGTACTTC.

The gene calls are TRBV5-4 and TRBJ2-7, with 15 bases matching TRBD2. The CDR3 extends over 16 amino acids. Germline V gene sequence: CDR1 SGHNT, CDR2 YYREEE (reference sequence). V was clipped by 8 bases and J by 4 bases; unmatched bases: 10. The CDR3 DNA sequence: TGTGCCAGTAGGACTAGCGGGAGGGCCAAACGTTACGAGCAGTACTTC. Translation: CASRTSGRAKRYEQYF.

CDR3 in amino acids: CASHRDSSYNEQFF. CDR3 DNA sequence: TGCGCCAGCCACCGGGACAGCTCCTACAATGAGCAGTTCTTC. The chain carries TRBV5-1 and TRBJ2-1; TRBD1 agrees at 7 bases. Per germline, CDR1 SGHRS and CDR2 YFSETQ. V was clipped by 7 bases and J by 0 bases; unmatched bases: 4. The CDR3 has 14 amino acids.

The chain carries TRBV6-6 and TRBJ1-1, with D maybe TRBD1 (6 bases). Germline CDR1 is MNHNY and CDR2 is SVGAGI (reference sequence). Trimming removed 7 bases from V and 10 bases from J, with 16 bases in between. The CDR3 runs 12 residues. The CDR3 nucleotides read TGTGCCAGCATGACCTCAGGGGCCGCAGCTTTCTTT. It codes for CASMTSGAAAFF.

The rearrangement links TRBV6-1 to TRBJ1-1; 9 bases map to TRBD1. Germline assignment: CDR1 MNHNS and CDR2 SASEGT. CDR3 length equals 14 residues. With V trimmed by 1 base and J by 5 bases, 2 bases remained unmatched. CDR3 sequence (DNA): TGTGCCAGCAGTGAAGGGACAGGGGAAACTGAAGCTTTCTTT. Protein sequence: CASSEGTGETEAFF.

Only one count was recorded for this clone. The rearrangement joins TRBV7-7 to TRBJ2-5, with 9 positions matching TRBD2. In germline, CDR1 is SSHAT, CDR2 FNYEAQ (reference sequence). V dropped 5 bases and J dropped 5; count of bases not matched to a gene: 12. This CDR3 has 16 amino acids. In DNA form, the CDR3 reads TGTGCCAGCAGCCCAAGTCCCGCGGGGGGGCGGGAGACCCAGTACTTC. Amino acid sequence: CASSPSPAGGRETQYF.

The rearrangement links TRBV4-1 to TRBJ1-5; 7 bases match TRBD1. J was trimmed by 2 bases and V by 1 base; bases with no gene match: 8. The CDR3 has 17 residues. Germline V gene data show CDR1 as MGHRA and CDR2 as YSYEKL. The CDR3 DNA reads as TGCGCCAGCAGCCAAGTAAAGGGGGCGCGGGGCAATCAGCCCCAGCATTTT. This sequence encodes CASSQVKGARGNQPQHF.

CDR3 in amino acids: CASSASGTGGYEQYF. Here the CDR3 DNA reads TGTGCCAGCAGTGCCTCCGGGACAGGGGGTTACGAGCAGTACTTC. This rearrangement joins TRBV6-1 to TRBJ2-7, with TRBD1 identical over 11 bases. The CDR3 covers 15 residues. Germline CDR1 and CDR2: MNHNS and SASEGT. V trimming: 4 bases; J trimming: 4 bases; junction bases outside the gene matches: 6.

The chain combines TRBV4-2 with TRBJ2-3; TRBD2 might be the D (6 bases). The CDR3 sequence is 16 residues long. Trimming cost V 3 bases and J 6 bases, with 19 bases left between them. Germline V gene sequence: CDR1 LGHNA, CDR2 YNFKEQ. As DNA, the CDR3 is TGTGCCAGCAGCCACCGTAGCGGTGGGACTTCGGATACGCAGTATTTT. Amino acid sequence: CASSHRSGGTSDTQYF.

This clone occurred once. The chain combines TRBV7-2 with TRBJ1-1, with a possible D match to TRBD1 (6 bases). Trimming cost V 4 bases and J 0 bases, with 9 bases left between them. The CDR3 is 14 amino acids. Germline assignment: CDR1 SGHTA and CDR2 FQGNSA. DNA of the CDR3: TGTGCCAGCAGCTCACGGACAGTGAACACTGAAGCTTTCTTT. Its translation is CASSSRTVNTEAFF.

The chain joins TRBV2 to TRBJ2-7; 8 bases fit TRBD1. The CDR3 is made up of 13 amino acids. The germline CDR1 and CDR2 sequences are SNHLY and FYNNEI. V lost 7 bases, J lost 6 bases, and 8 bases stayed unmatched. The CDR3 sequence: CASNYRGFGEQYF. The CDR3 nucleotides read TGTGCCAGCAATTACAGGGGGTTTGGCGAGCAGTACTTC.

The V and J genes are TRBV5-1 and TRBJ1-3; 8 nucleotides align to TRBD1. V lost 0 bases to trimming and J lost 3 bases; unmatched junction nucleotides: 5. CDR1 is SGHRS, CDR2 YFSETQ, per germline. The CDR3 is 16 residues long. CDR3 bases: TGCGCCAGCAGCTTGGAACAGGGGGTGGTTGGAAACACCATATATTTT. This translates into CASSLEQGVVGNTIYF.

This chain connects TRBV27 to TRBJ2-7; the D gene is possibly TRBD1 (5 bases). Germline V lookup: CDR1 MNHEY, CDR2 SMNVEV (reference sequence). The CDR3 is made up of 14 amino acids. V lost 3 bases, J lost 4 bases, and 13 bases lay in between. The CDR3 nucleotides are TGTGCCAGCAGTTTCGGTCAGGGTTCTTACGAGCAGTACTTC. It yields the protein CASSFGQGSYEQYF.

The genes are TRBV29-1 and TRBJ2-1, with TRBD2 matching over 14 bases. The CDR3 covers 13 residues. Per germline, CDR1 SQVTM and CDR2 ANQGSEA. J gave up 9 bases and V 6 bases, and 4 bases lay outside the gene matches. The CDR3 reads CSVGLAGDREQFF. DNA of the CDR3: TGCAGCGTGGGACTAGCGGGAGATCGTGAGCAGTTCTTC.

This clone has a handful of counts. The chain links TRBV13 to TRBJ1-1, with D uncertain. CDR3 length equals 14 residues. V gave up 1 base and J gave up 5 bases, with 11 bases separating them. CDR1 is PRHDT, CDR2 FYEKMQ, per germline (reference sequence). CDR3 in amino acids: CASSLDSGYTEAFF. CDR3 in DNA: TGTGCCAGCAGCTTAGACTCCGGTTATACTGAAGCTTTCTTT.

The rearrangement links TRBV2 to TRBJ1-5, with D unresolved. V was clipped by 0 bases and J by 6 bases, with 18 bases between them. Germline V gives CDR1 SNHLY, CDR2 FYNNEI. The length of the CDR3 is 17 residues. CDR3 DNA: TGTGCCAGCAGTGAAGCGCGAGGGAACCTGGGCAGTCAGCCCCAGCATTTT. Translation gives CASSEARGNLGSQPQHF.

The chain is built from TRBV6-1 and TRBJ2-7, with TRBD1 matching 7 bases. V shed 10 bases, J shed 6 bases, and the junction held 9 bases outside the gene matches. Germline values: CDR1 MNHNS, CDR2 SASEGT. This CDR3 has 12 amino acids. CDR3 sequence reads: CAMSTGQGEQYF. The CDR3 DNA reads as TGTGCCATGTCGACAGGGCAGGGCGAGCAGTACTTC.

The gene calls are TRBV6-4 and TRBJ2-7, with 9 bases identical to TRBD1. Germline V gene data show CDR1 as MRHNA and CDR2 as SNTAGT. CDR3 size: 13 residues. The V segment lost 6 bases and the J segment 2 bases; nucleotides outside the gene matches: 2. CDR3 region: CASRQGATYEQYF. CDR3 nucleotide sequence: TGTGCCAGCAGACAGGGGGCCACCTACGAGCAGTACTTC.

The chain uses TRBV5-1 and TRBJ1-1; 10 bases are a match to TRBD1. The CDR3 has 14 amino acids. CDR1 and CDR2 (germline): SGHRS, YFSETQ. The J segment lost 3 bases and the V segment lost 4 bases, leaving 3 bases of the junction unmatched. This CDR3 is CASSVGQGDTEAFF. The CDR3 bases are TGCGCCAGCAGCGTAGGACAGGGGGACACTGAAGCTTTCTTT.

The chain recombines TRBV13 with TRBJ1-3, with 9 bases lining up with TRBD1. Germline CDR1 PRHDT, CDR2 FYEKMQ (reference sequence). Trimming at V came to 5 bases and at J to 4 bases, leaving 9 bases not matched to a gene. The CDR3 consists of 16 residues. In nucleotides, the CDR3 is TGTGCCAGCAGCCCTGAAACAGGGGGCAGGGGAAACACCATATATTTT. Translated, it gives CASSPETGGRGNTIYF.

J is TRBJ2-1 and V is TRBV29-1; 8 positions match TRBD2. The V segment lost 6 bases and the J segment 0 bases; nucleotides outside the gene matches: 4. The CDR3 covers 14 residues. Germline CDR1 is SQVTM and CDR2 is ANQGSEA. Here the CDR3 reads CSVNSGSSYNEQFF. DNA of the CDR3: TGCAGCGTAAACAGCGGGAGCTCCTACAATGAGCAGTTCTTC.

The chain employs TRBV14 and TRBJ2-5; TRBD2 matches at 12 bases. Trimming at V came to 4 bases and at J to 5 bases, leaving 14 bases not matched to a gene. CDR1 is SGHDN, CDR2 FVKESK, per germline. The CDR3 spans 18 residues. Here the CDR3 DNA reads TGTGCCAGCAGCCCCCTACCGGCTAGCGGGAGGGCCTGGGAGACCCAGTACTTC. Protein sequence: CASSPLPASGRAWETQYF.

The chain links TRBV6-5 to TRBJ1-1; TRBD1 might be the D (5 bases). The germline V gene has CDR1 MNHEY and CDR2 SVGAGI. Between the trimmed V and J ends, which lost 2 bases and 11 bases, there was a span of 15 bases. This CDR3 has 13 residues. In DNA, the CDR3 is TGTGCCAGCAGTTACGGGGACTCCCGGCCGGCTTTCTTT. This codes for CASSYGDSRPAFF.

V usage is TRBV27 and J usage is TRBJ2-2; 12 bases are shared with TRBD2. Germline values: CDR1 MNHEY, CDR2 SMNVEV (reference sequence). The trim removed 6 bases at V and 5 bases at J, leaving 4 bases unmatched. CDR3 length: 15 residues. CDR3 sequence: CASRLAGGWTGELFF. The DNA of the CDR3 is TGTGCCAGCAGACTAGCGGGAGGTTGGACCGGGGAGCTGTTTTTT.